This T cell receptor beta chain was profiled in a study of T cells in Graves' hyperthyroidism and ophthalmopathy (dated by TCRdb to about 2019). Some background on the complete study: Peripheral blood was collected at initial diagnosis, before any treatment. A discovery cohort of approximately 97 patients, 43 with Graves' ophthalmopathy and more than 55 with stable Graves' hyperthyroidism, was used to find distinguishing TCR V-J signatures. Prospective prediction of ophthalmopathy was tested in an independent validation cohort of fewer than 20 hyperthyroidism patients and 15 to 17 patients who later progressed to ophthalmopathy. The 100 discovery patients were randomly split 7:3 into training and test sets. The study also compared thyroid tissue and blood T-cell repertoires from roughly six Graves' hyperthyroidism patients. After blood sampling, hyperthyroidism patients were treated with methimazole at a starting dose of 30 mg daily, and ophthalmopathy patients were treated with high-dose intravenous methylprednisolone. According to the paper, TCR Vbeta CDR3 sequencing was carried out on over 130 peripheral blood samples, which came from more than 40 ophthalmopathy, around 75 hyperthyroidism and about 17 progressor patients. The full study reports these points: In validation, the model predicted progression to ophthalmopathy with roughly 66% sensitivity and less than 75% specificity, a median of 6.5 months before onset. Most expanded thyroid clonotypes (frequency above 0.001) were also detected in blood, a finding suggesting that blood repertoires may reflect thyroid immune responses. Ophthalmopathy was separated from stable hyperthyroidism by a 13 V-J signature model, with over 85% sensitivity and around 81% specificity obtained in cross-validation and 80%/75% obtained in testing. Sample size was not statistically predetermined, and blinding of investigators to group allocation was not performed.

The table lists this clonotype with many counts. Its specific antigen is unknown. No base qualities exist here, and no much larger clone lies one base off it. Graves' hyperthyroidism was defined as stable when no progression to ophthalmopathy occurred over 18 months of follow-up. Hyperthyroidism patients were newly diagnosed, had a disease duration of under 2 months, and were aged 18 to 65 years. Patients with uncontrolled infections, other autoimmune diseases, pregnancy or lactation were excluded. Clinical symptoms, serum thyroxine and TRAb, thyroid ultrasound, and orbital computed tomography formed the basis for the diagnoses. PBMCs were isolated from 7.5 to 10 ml of fresh peripheral blood by Ficoll-Paque density gradient centrifugation. Trizol reagent was used to extract total RNA, and RNA quality was then checked on an Agilent 2100 Bioanalyzer. The CDR3 numbers 15 residues from cysteine through phenylalanine. The CDR3 DNA has 45 bases and is translated from base 1. V loses 6 bases at its end and J loses 0 bases; junction bases beyond the gene matches: 6. CDR1 and CDR2 are read off the germline V gene as MNHNS and SASEGT.

Amplification of TCR beta CDR3 regions was carried out from RNA transcripts. The first round of RT-PCR for the TCR CDR3 was performed with the HTBI primer set and the Qiagen OneStep RT-PCR kit. Libraries were constructed in a second round of multiplex PCR, after which size selection and purification were performed. Sequencing of the libraries was done on an Illumina HiSeq2000 using paired-end 100 bp reads. The paper's data handling went like this. SOAPnuke was used to process the raw data, throwing out any read that contained adapters or uncalled bases, had a mean Phred below 15, or lacked an exact constant-primer or identifier match. COPE v1.2.5 was used to merge the high-quality paired reads, and each unique nucleotide sequence was defined as a clonotype. MiTCR v1.1 was used to align clonotypes to the IMGT TRBV, TRBD and TRBJ reference segments. Analysis was restricted to V-J combinations with a frequency above 0.0001, which covered about 99% of repertoires. A TCS score was defined as the ratio of F50 (clonal expansion) to E x V (chaos), with BLOSUM62-based TCRdist applied between CDR3 peptides within each V-J. Welch's t-statistics and random forest reduced fewer than 600 V-J features to around 14, which were used in a naive Bayes classifier (R e1071). TCRdb trimmed the raw reads at Q25, called clones with MiXCR and kept productive beta chains. CDR3 protein duplicates are merged, each entry listing the most common genes and DNA. TCRdb's processing, not the authors', yielded these V and J calls. The sample table contains some 620,000 distinct CDR3 sequences; only one count was recorded for 15% to 20% of them. The ten largest clones take up 3.8% of the sample.

The clonotype originates from a woman younger than 45 with Graves' hyperthyroidism. This chain is built from TRBV6-1 and TRBJ2-7; 9 bases in between match TRBD1. The sample taken for sequencing was blood. This receptor carries the CDR3 CASSPDRGLSYEQYF. The DNA reads as follows: TGTGCCAGCAGCCCGGACAGGGGCCTCTCCTACGAGCAGTACTTC.